These 24 T cell receptor beta chains came from one sample sequenced in a study of blood T cell repertoires in COVID-19. The data were produced by immunoSEQ multiplex PCR, yet TCRdb's version contains in-frame clones alone and is incomplete. This table has about 270,000 clones, under 95% appearing once. The sample comprised PBMCs or T cells enriched from blood (not recorded which). Receptors were obtained from a man in his forties who had been exposed to COVID-19.

The J gene is TRBJ2-1, the V gene TRBV5-5, with 13 bases fitting TRBD2. Germline loops: CDR1 SGHKS, CDR2 YYEKEE (reference sequence). J gave up 5 bases and V 4 bases, and 6 bases lay outside the gene matches. The CDR3 runs to 16 residues. The CDR3 spells CASSGHGTSGDNEQFF. DNA for the CDR3: TGTGCCAGCAGCGGCCATGGGACTAGCGGGGACAATGAGCAGTTCTTC.

This clone has a handful of counts. The chain is built from TRBV2 and TRBJ1-1; possible D gene TRBD1, 5 bases. Germline V gene lookup returns CDR1 SNHLY and CDR2 FYNNEI. The CDR3 length is 13 residues. V dropped 7 bases and J dropped 0 bases, with 9 bases sitting between them. CDR3 in amino acids: CASIRDLNTEAFF. For the CDR3, the DNA is TGTGCCAGCATCAGGGATCTGAACACTGAAGCTTTCTTT. Together with reference TRBV2 and TRBJ1-1, the CDR3 gives the full variable domain: EPEVTQTPSHQVTQMGQEVILRCVPISNHLYFYWYRQILGQKVEFLVSFYNNEISEKSEIFDDQFSVERPDGSNFTLKIRSTKLEDSAMYFCASIRDLNTEAFFGQGTRLTVV.

This sequence joins TRBV27 and TRBJ1-1; TRBD1 is a possible D gene (5 bases). Deletions cut 5 bases from V and 1 base from J, with 8 bases between. This CDR3 is built from 13 residues. Germline CDR1 is MNHEY and CDR2 is SMNVEV (reference sequence). The CDR3 sequence: CASSIRGNTEAFF. CDR3 bases: TGTGCCAGCAGTATTAGGGGGAACACTGAAGCTTTCTTT.

The chain recombines TRBV19 with TRBJ2-7; possibly TRBD1 for D (5 bases). Deletions cut 5 bases from V and 0 bases from J, with 17 bases between. The CDR3 extends over 16 amino acids. Germline V gene lookup returns CDR1 LNHDA and CDR2 SQIVND (reference sequence). CDR3 protein: CASSLRQREISYEQYF. As DNA, the CDR3 is TGTGCCAGTAGTTTAAGACAGCGAGAAATCTCCTACGAGCAGTACTTC.

This clone has only one observation. The V gene is TRBV5-1, the J gene TRBJ2-3; 10 bases fit TRBD2. The germline CDR1 and CDR2 sequences are SGHRS and YFSETQ. The J segment lost 0 bases and the V segment lost 4 bases, leaving 2 bases of the junction unmatched. The CDR3 has 15 amino acids. The CDR3: CASSPTSGSTDTQYF. In nucleotides, the CDR3 is TGCGCCAGCAGCCCGACTAGCGGGAGCACAGATACGCAGTATTTT.

This rearrangement joins TRBV3-1 (or the pseudogene TRBV3-2) to TRBJ1-1; TRBD1 agrees at 7 bases. The CDR3 is 15 amino acids. V trimming: 6 bases; J trimming: 2 bases; junction bases outside the gene matches: 9. Germline assignment: CDR1 LGHDT and CDR2 YNNKEL (reference sequence). As DNA, the CDR3 is TGTGCCAGCAGTCCTGGACAGGCAATTAACACTGAAGCTTTCTTT. It codes for CASSPGQAINTEAFF.

This chain connects TRBV11-2 to TRBJ1-2, with 7 bases aligning to TRBD1. The CDR3 has 15 amino acids. The V segment lost 3 bases and the J segment 8 bases; nucleotides outside the gene matches: 12. Germline V gives CDR1 SGHAT, CDR2 FQNNGV. The DNA of the CDR3 is TGTGCCAGCAGCTTTATAGGGGGCAGATCCGACGGCTACACCTTC. Amino acids: CASSFIGGRSDGYTF.

The gene calls are TRBV10-3 and TRBJ1-1, with D possibly being TRBD1 (5 bases). Trimming stripped 3 bases from V and 5 bases from J, with 10 bases between. The CDR3 has 13 amino acids. CDR1 and CDR2 from the germline V gene are ENHRY and SYGVKD. In DNA, the CDR3 is TGTGCCATCAGTGACAGGGTTGAGACTGAAGCTTTCTTT. It specifies CAISDRVETEAFF.

This sequence joins TRBV18 and TRBJ2-7; D is possibly TRBD2 (5 bases). This CDR3 is built from 13 residues. Between the trimmed V and J ends, which lost 5 bases and 0 bases, there was a span of 8 bases. CDR1 and CDR2 from the germline V gene are KGHSH and LQKENI. The CDR3 is CASSRESSYEQYF. Here the CDR3 DNA reads TGTGCCAGCTCAAGGGAGAGCTCCTACGAGCAGTACTTC.

V usage is TRBV7-9 and J usage is TRBJ2-1; 7 bases agree with TRBD2. The germline CDR1 and CDR2 sequences are SEHNR and FQNEAQ (reference sequence). CDR3 length: 14 residues. V dropped 6 bases and J dropped 8; count of bases not matched to a gene: 10. CDR3 residues: CASRSPTGGDEQFF. In DNA form, the CDR3 reads TGTGCCAGCAGGTCTCCCACGGGAGGCGATGAGCAGTTCTTC. The full variable domain, in which reference TRBV7-9 and TRBJ2-1 provide the parts outside the CDR3, is DTGVSQNPRHKITKRGQNVTFRCDPISEHNRLYWYRQTLGQGPEFLTYFQNEAQLEKSRLLSDRFSAERPKGSFSTLEIQRTEQGDSAMYLCASRSPTGGDEQFFGPGTRLTVL.

This chain joins TRBV24-1 and TRBJ1-2; possibly TRBD1 for D (6 bases). This CDR3 has 13 residues. Trimming left V 3 bases short and J 3 bases short, with 7 bases between. Germline CDR1 and CDR2: KGHDR and SFDVKD. The CDR3 protein is CATSDQGHYGYTF. The CDR3 DNA reads as TGTGCCACCAGTGATCAGGGGCACTATGGCTACACCTTC.

V and J are TRBV19 and TRBJ1-1, with D possibly TRBD1 on 6 matching bases. Looked up from germline, CDR1 is LNHDA and CDR2 is SQIVND (reference sequence). V was trimmed by 7 bases and J by 1 base, leaving 10 bases between them. The CDR3 loop spans 13 amino acids. The CDR3 DNA reads as TGTGCCAGTAATAACAGGGCGAACACTGAAGCTTTCTTT. Its translation: CASNNRANTEAFF.

This clone showed up just a few times. The gene calls are TRBV5-6 and TRBJ2-7; TRBD1 aligns across 10 bases. J was trimmed by 0 bases and V by 3 bases; bases with no gene match: 0. The CDR3 has 14 amino acids. Germline values: CDR1 SGHDT, CDR2 YYEEEE. CDR3 bases: TGTGCCAGCAGCTGGACAGGGGGCTCCTACGAGCAGTACTTC. This encodes CASSWTGGSYEQYF.

The rearrangement uses TRBV3-1 (or the pseudogene TRBV3-2) and TRBJ1-1; D unclear. Germline assignment: CDR1 LGHDT and CDR2 YNNKEL (reference sequence). The ends were cut back, 0 bases at V and 4 bases at J, with 9 bases in the middle. The CDR3 has 14 residues. The DNA of the CDR3 is TGTGCCAGCAGCCAAGATATCAGGTTCACTGAAGCTTTCTTT. It specifies CASSQDIRFTEAFF.

This clone was found once. The rearrangement joins TRBV7-6 to TRBJ1-6; weak D call: TRBD1 (5 bases). V was shortened by 1 base and J by 8 bases, with 15 bases between the two germline ends. CDR1 is SGHVS and CDR2 is FNYEAQ in the germline V gene. There are 16 residues in the CDR3. The CDR3 protein is CASSLGSWAGDSPLHF. CDR3 nucleotides: TGTGCCAGCAGCTTAGGTTCCTGGGCGGGGGATTCACCCCTCCACTTT.

The J gene is TRBJ1-2, the V gene TRBV29-1; possibly TRBD1 for D (5 bases). V shed 6 bases and J shed 5 bases, with 13 bases lying between them. The CDR3 spans 12 residues. In germline, CDR1 is SQVTM, CDR2 ANQGSEA. The CDR3 DNA follows: TGCAGCGTAATGGACATTGTATATGGCTACACCTTC. Protein sequence: CSVMDIVYGYTF.

This chain joins TRBV30 and TRBJ1-1; D remains ambiguous. Trimming cost V 4 bases and J 3 bases, with 9 bases left between them. CDR1 and CDR2 from the germline V gene are GTSNPN and SVGIG (reference sequence). The CDR3 is 12 amino acids. As DNA, the CDR3 is TGTGCCTGGAAGTGGGCACACACTGAAGCTTTCTTT. Its protein product is CAWKWAHTEAFF.

The chain couples TRBV25-1 to TRBJ1-4; D not certain. The CDR3 sequence is 15 residues long. V lost 2 bases and J 4 bases, leaving 11 bases between the germline ends. Germline V gene sequence: CDR1 MGHDK, CDR2 SYGVNS. CDR3 sequence reads: CASSEGRVDNEKLFF. CDR3 nucleotide sequence: TGTGCCAGCAGTGAAGGGAGGGTTGATAATGAAAAACTGTTTTTT. Filled out from reference TRBV25-1 and TRBJ1-4, the complete variable domain reads EADIYQTPRYLVIGTGKKITLECSQTMGHDKMYWYQQDPGMELHLIHYSYGVNSTEKGDLSSESTVSRIRTEHFPLTLESARPSHTSQYLCASSEGRVDNEKLFFGSGTQLSVL.

In its sample, this clone was seen once. CDR3 protein: CASSIDPQYHNEQFF. CDR3 nucleotide sequence: TGTGCCAGTAGTATAGACCCCCAGTACCACAATGAGCAGTTCTTC. The chain couples TRBV19 to TRBJ2-1; no definite D call. V lost 0 bases, J lost 5 bases, and 11 bases lay in between. The CDR3 loop spans 15 amino acids. Germline lookup yields CDR1 LNHDA and CDR2 SQIVND (reference sequence). The variable domain in full, with the rest retrieved from reference TRBV19 and TRBJ2-1, is DGGITQSPKYLFRKEGQNVTLSCEQNLNHDAMYWYRQDPGQGLRLIYYSQIVNDFQKGDIAEGYSVSREKKESFPLTVTSAQKNPTAFYLCASSIDPQYHNEQFFGPGTRLTVL.

The chain joins TRBV7-3 to TRBJ1-1, with D possibly being TRBD1 (5 bases). In germline, CDR1 is SGHTA, CDR2 FQGTGA. This CDR3 contains 13 residues. Deletions cut 2 bases from V and 11 bases from J, with 15 bases between. CDR3 nucleotide sequence: TGTGCCAGCAGCTTAGACAGTTCCAACAAGGCTTTCTTT. It yields the protein CASSLDSSNKAFF.

Only one count was recorded for this clone. The chain carries TRBV28 and TRBJ2-7, with TRBD2 matching over 10 bases. The CDR3 has 17 residues. V shed 4 bases and J 3 bases; nucleotides not matched to a gene: 12. Germline V gene lookup returns CDR1 MDHEN and CDR2 SYDVKM. CDR3 in DNA: TGTGCCAGCAGTTCGATACTACCTAGCGGGAGTTTCTACGAGCAGTACTTC. This translates into CASSSILPSGSFYEQYF.

The V gene is TRBV10-2, the J gene TRBJ1-3, with D hard to call. The CDR3 length is 13 residues. The V end lost 3 bases, the J end lost 12 bases, and 15 bases lay between the germline ends. In germline, CDR1 is WSHSY, CDR2 SAAADI. The chain's CDR3 is CASSERSPFIIYF. In DNA, the CDR3 is TGCGCCAGCAGTGAACGGTCCCCTTTTATCATATATTTT.

The V call is TRBV5-1, the J call TRBJ1-1, with TRBD1 matching 7 bases. J lost 0 bases, V lost 4 bases, and 3 bases had no gene match. Germline CDR1 and CDR2: SGHRS and YFSETQ. The CDR3 runs 14 residues. CDR3 in DNA: TGCGCCAGCAGCCTGACAGGGATGAACACTGAAGCTTTCTTT. Its translation is CASSLTGMNTEAFF.

The chain links TRBV7-2 to TRBJ2-1, with 11 nucleotides matching TRBD2. CDR1 is SGHTA, CDR2 FQGNSA, per germline. The CDR3 runs to 14 residues. Trimming removed 5 bases from V and 9 bases from J; junction bases left unmatched: 6. Written as DNA, the CDR3 is TGTGCCAGCAGCACGACTAGCGGGATCAGTGAGCAGTTCTTC. Its translation: CASSTTSGISEQFF.